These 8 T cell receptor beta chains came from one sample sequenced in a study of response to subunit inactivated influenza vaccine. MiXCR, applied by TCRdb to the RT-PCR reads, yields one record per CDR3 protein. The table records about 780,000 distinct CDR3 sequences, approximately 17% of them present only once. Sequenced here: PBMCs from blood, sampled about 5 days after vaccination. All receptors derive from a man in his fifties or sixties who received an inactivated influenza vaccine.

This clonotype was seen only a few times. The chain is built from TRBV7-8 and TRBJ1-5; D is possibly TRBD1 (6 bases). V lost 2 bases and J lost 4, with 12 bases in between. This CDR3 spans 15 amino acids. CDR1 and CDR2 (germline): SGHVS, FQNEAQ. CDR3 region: CASSLSGGENQPQHF. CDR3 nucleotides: TGTGCCAGCAGCTTATCCGGGGGCGAGAATCAGCCCCAGCATTTT.

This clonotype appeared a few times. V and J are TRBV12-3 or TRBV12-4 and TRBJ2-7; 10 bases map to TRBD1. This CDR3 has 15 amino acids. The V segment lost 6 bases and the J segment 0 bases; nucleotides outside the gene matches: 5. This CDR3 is CASRTGTGVSYEQYF. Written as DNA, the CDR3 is TGTGCCAGCAGGACCGGGACAGGGGTCTCCTACGAGCAGTACTTC.

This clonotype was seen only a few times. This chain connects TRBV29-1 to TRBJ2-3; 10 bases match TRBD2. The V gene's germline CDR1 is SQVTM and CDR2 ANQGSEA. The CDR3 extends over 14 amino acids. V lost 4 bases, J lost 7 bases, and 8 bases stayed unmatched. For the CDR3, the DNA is TGCAGCGTTGGGACCGGGACTAGCGCCCATACGCAGTATTTT. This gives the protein CSVGTGTSAHTQYF.

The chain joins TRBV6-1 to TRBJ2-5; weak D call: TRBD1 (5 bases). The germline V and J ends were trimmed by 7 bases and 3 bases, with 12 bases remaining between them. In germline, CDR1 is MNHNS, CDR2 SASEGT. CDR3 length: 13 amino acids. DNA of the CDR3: TGTGCCAGCATAGAAGGGGCCAAAGAGACCCAGTACTTC. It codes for CASIEGAKETQYF.

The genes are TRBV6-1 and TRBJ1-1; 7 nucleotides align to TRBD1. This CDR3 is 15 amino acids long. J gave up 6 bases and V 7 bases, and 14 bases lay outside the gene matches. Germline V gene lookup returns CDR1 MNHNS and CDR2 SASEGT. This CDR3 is CASKLRDRVFAEAFF. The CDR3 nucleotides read TGTGCCAGCAAACTCCGCGACAGGGTTTTTGCTGAAGCTTTCTTT.

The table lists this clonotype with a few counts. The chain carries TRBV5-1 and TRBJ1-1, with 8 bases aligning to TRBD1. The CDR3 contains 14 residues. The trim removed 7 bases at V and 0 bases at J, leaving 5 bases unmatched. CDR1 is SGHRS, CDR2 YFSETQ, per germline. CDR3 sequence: CASGTGTMNTEAFF. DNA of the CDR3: TGCGCCAGCGGGACAGGCACGATGAACACTGAAGCTTTCTTT.

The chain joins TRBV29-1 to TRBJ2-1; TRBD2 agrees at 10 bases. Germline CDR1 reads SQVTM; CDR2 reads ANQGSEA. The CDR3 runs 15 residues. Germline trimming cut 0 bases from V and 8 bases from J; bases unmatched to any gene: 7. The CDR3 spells CSVEDFASGSDEQFF. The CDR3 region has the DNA TGCAGCGTTGAAGATTTCGCTAGCGGGAGCGATGAGCAGTTCTTC.

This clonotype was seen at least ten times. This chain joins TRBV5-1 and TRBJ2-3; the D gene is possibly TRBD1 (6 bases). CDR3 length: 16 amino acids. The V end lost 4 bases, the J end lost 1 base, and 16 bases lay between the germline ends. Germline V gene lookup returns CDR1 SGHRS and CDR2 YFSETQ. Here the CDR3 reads CASSLLQGVGTDTQYF. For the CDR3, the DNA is TGCGCCAGCAGCCTACTACAGGGAGTGGGCACAGATACGCAGTATTTT.